This T cell receptor (beta chain) derives from a study of blood T cells in healthy people across ages (dated by TCRdb to the mid-2010s). Describing the broader study: In model experiments, template switching captured roughly one uniquely barcoded TCR beta cDNA molecule for every two T cells. For two donors (one aged 18 to 30 and one aged 80 or older), the study analyzed two additional independent replicas of 1 million unique cDNA reads from the same blood draw. To avoid experimental bias, donors of different ages were distributed randomly across sequencing lanes. Four age groups were formed from the donors: young (average approximately 15 years), middle-aged (approximately 42), aged (about 62) and long-lived (approximately 80). Using deep sequencing normalized with unique cDNA molecular identifiers, the study measured how TCR beta repertoire diversity changes with age.

The method behind the library was 5' RACE. The sequencer listed for this sample is Illumina HiSeq 2500. A second PCR of roughly 7 to 11 cycles was run with a J-beta primer mix and a sample-barcoded 5' primer. A template-switch 5' adaptor carrying 12 random nucleotides introduced a unique molecular identifier onto each TCR beta cDNA molecule. Each sample yielded at least 3 million CDR3-containing paired-end reads. First-strand cDNA was synthesized from all RNA with the Mint cDNA synthesis kit, primed by a TRBC-specific oligonucleotide. Following uracil-DNA glycosylase treatment, all cDNA underwent a first 18-cycle PCR with the universal primers M1SS and BC2_uni_R. The authors' analysis ran thus. Each sample was normalized by randomly selecting 1 million high-quality reads, each carrying a distinct molecular identifier. Reads sharing molecular identifiers were discarded rather than binned into consensus sequences. CDR3 identification, clonotype clustering and error correction used MiTCR with a Q25 quality threshold and the strictest error-elimination algorithm. A nonparametric unseen species model with Euler transformation was used to estimate a lower bound on total TCR beta diversity. Using fastp at Q25 and MiXCR, TCRdb reprocessed the public reads and kept productive beta chains. CDR3 protein sequences are deduplicated, and each keeps its most common genes and DNA. The V and J calls shown here were made by TCRdb, not taken from the authors' results. This sample lists more than 1,400,000 distinct CDR3 sequences; 42% were detected once. Around 8% of the sample goes to the ten largest clones.

This clonotype turned up a few times. What this receptor recognizes is not known. One base away there is no much larger clone; base qualities are not given. Donors were a few dozen systemically healthy Caucasian individuals from Russia aged 6 to 90 years. Each donor gave about 10 milliliters of peripheral blood, drawn into EDTA-treated Vacutainer tubes. Ficoll-Paque density-gradient centrifugation was used to isolate PBMCs, with at least 6.5 million per sample. Total RNA was extracted from PBMCs with Trizol reagent, with at least 6 micrograms obtained per sample. For every donor, flow cytometry on a PBMC aliquot measured the percentage of naive CD45RAhigh/CD27high T cells. General findings and caveats noted by the study authors: Observed TCR beta diversity per million T cells fell roughly linearly with age, and a significant reduction was already apparent by age approximately 40. Conclusive comparison of naive and antigen-experienced compartments was prevented by the profiling of bulk unsorted PBMCs. The percentage of naive T cells measured by flow cytometry correlated strongly with observed TCR beta diversity. Estimates of total diversity based on one million sequenced T cells were considered lower bounds and underestimates. Because the CMV infection status of the donors was unknown, age-related changes in expanded clonotypes may potentially have been confounded. The long-lived group showed more naive CD4+ T cells, fewer expanded clones and increased TCR diversity than the aged group, suggesting age selection.

The CDR3 numbers 17 residues from cysteine through phenylalanine. Here the CDR3 DNA is all that survives: 51 bases in frame from base 1. Ends trimmed: V by 6 bases, J by 7 bases; bases unmatched to a gene: 13. Looking up the germline V gene yields CDR1 MGHRA and CDR2 YSYEKL. What was sequenced was blood. This TCR was sampled from a woman between 18 and 29 years old in good health. The rearrangement combines TRBV4-1 with TRBJ2-2, with 11 middle bases fitting TRBD2. The DNA sequence is TGCGCCAGCAGGCCGGGACTAGCGGCCCCCTCGGGCGGGGAGCTGTTTTTT. Translation gives CASRPGLAAPSGGELFF.